This TCR beta chain came from a study of T cells in Graves' hyperthyroidism and ophthalmopathy. This clonotype was picked up many times. No progression to ophthalmopathy during 18 months of follow-up defined stable disease. Amplification targeted TCR beta CDR3 regions from RNA transcripts. In the first-round RT-PCR of the TCR CDR3, the HTBI primer set was used. TCRdb used MiXCR to reprocess the multiplex PCR reads, holding one entry per CDR3 protein. The sample includes hundreds of thousands of distinct CDR3 sequences, 19% of them seen just once. The CDR3 loop spans 17 amino acids. CDR1 is SGHAT, CDR2 FQNNGV, per germline. V shed 1 base and J 1 base; nucleotides not matched to a gene: 6.

Input material: blood. This TCR was sampled from a woman younger than 35 with Graves' hyperthyroidism. The J gene is TRBJ1-1, the V gene TRBV11-2, with TRBD1 identical over 10 bases. The CDR3 bases are TGTGCCAGCAGCTTAGTGACAGGGGGCGGTAGGAACACTGAAGCTTTCTTT. Protein sequence: CASSLVTGGGRNTEAFF.